The following is a TCR beta chain sequence with its context. Up to about 2 ug genomic DNA was used for TCRB CDR3 amplification. Amplification used 60 V beta primers and 13 J beta primers. Data came from immunoSEQ multiplex PCR; TCRdb stores just in-frame clones and leaves some out. The sample lists approximately 93,000 clones, approximately 81% occurring once. CDR1 is MDHEN and CDR2 is SYDVKM in the germline V gene. V lost 3 bases and J 2 bases, leaving 11 bases between the germline ends. The length of the CDR3 is 15 residues. The sample is drawn from a study of glioma-infiltrating T cells after dendritic cell vaccination. The overall study: The vaccine used monocyte-derived dendritic cells pulsed overnight with autologous tumor lysate.

Time point reported: after dendritic cell vaccination, including at tumor progression/relapse. Sequenced material: blood, taken after dendritic cell vaccination. The receptor was isolated from a human donor with glioblastoma. The chain uses TRBV28 and TRBJ2-4, with D maybe TRBD2 (7 bases). This CDR3 reads CASSFGGGPKNIQYF. The CDR3 coding sequence is TGTGCCAGCAGTTTTGGGGGGGGCCCCAAAAACATTCAGTACTTC.